This record covers a single T cell receptor (beta chain). The sample holds a few counts of this clone. The specificity of this receptor is unknown. No base quality information exists; no much larger clone differs at one position. Within the sample, other DNA sequences also encode this same CDR3. The library was made by the immunoSEQ multiplex PCR assay. For the multiplex PCR, a mixture combining 60 forward primers for TCR Vbeta segments and 13 reverse primers for TCR Jbeta segments was used. A multiplex PCR assay on genomic DNA amplified the CDR3 region of rearranged TCR beta genes. Amplified TCR beta libraries were sequenced as 87-base-pair reads on the Illumina HiSeq System. In the source study's methods: A later analysis tallied approximately 87 million unique TCR beta chains across the 640 or so repertoires, and roughly 11 million of those chains were shared by two or more donors. A nearest-neighbor algorithm error-corrected the raw reads and collapsed the reads into unique sequences, merging closely related sequences to remove PCR and sequencing errors. V, D and J gene segments were assigned by aligning CDR3 sequences to IMGT reference sequences. For a sequence to be retained, at least a six-nucleotide match to both a V gene segment and a J gene segment was required. Rearrangements were classified as productive when the CDR3 lacked stop codons and remained in frame with V and J, and all other rearrangements were classified as non-productive. CDR3 was defined according to IMGT convention as the region running from the second conserved V-encoded cysteine to the conserved J-encoded phenylalanine. Sequences without an unambiguous match to a single V gene segment were excluded from the earlier analysis of 450 to 650 of the donors. In an earlier analysis of almost 600 of the donors, a V segment was called functional when productive rearrangements were above 56.7%, and segregating when the standard deviation between donors exceeded 5%. To diagnose cytomegalovirus status from the catalog of TCR beta chain sequences, a statistical classification framework was built. V and J gene assignment, in a later analysis, came from comparing TCR nucleotide sequences with IMGT/GENE-DB human TR gene sequences. A later analysis assigned CDR3 sequences and most-parsimonious VDJ recombination scenarios with the TCRdist pipeline. A later analysis defined each TCR beta chain by its CDR3 amino acid sequence plus V-gene family, and excluded reads lacking a unique V-gene family. To address suspected cross-contamination and a sequencing artifact, a later analysis removed roughly 580 highly shared, low-generation-probability nucleotide sequences. In a later analysis, a clonal expansion index was calculated for each public chain from normalized within-repertoire ranks of inferred template counts. In a later analysis, generation probabilities were computed using a VDJ recombination model fitted to out-of-frame rearrangements, and the results were checked against IGoR. A later analysis scored TCR-TCR, TCR-HLA and TCR-CMV co-occurrence with hypergeometric tests, applying a repertoire-size bias correction to TCR pairs. In a later analysis, false discovery rates were estimated by permuting HLA or CMV assignments 20 times. In a later analysis, co-occurring TCRs were grouped using DBSCAN, with TCRdist sequence similarity added in when clustering inside HLA-allele-positive subsets. Repertoires with fewer than 30,000 or more than 120,000 public chains, plus five repertoires with anomalous nucleotide sharing, were excluded from co-occurrence clustering. Entries here come from immuneACCESS through TCRdb and include only in-frame sequences with V and J called. Some clones fail to appear in such tables; in the studies checked, an unresolved V gene covers under half of the shortfall, and the cause of the remainder is unknown. V and J calls and clone size are copied from that table; D and trimming were computed from the DNA. The sample includes about 180,000 clones, with about 82% observed a single time. 2.4% of the sample is in the top ten clones.

In total, 500 to 700 healthy bone marrow donors made up the cohort. At the time of sampling, every cohort member was nominally healthy, though immune exposures that went unrecorded were likely present. The donor was CMV seronegative and was included in the group of hundreds of seronegative cohort members. Each donor provided a peripheral blood sample, and peripheral blood mononuclear cells were used for TCR beta sequencing. Genomic DNA extraction from the blood cell samples was performed with the Qiagen DNeasy Blood Extraction Kit. Cut back by 3 bases and 3 bases, the V and J ends lie 8 bases apart. From the cysteine through the phenylalanine, the CDR3 covers 13 amino acids. Only the CDR3 portion is preserved as DNA: 39 bases, with reading frame beginning at the first base. Looking up the germline V gene yields CDR1 MNHEY and CDR2 SVGAGI. The data were taken from a study of cytomegalovirus exposure and HLA in healthy donors (dated by TCRdb to about 2017). Turning to the overall study: In an earlier analysis of 550 to 750 of the donors, around 290 Gb of sequence data and approximately 100 million unique TCR beta sequences from 150 million to 200 million T cells were reported. Approximately 300 gigabases of sequencing data and about 92 million unique TCR sequences made up an early release that covered around 640 HLA-typed donors. Among the roughly 400 genotyped donors, about 83% belonged to the genetic ancestry cluster associated with self-reported Caucasian donors. The study aimed to test whether cataloging public T cell receptors could reveal signatures of past pathogen exposure. The study used immunosequencing to profile the T cell repertoires of several hundred subjects and linked those repertoires to cytomegalovirus serostatus. In addition to the first cohort of roughly 700 subjects, a separate validation cohort of 120 different subjects was used. The study combined high-throughput TCR immunosequencing, statistical association of individual TCRs with disease status, and machine learning to predict cytomegalovirus infection status. A later analysis re-examined previously published TCR beta repertoires from just over 650 donors and added high-resolution HLA genotyping to investigate patterns of TCR occurrence. In the later analysis, no new phenotypic data were used to find candidate immune exposures; instead, reliance was placed on TCR beta sequences and their occurrence across donors. In an earlier analysis of roughly 580 of the donors, high-throughput TCR beta sequencing was used to judge whether each TCR beta V gene segment behaved as functional or pseudogenic. Donor age, sex, ethnicity and CMV serostatus were compiled alongside the repertoire data. A later genetic analysis took genome-wide SNP genotypes for about three fifths of the 666 donors and used that subset as a discovery cohort. All discovery cohort repertoires had been generated on a single sequencing platform. Both class I and class II loci were covered by HLA typing, at four-digit resolution. The number of donors typed differed by locus, with about 629-640 for A, B, C, DRB1 and DQB1, around 500 for DQA1, about 610 for DPA1, and over 400 for DPB1. Because of strong linkage in the cohort, roughly five DR-DQ haplotypes were treated as single units for association and clustering. Among some 400 genotyped donors of the cohort, an average of approximately 220,000 unique TCR beta nucleotide sequences was sequenced per donor, of which roughly 17% were non-productive. The paper as a whole reports these results and caveats: Sequencing depth was assumed to be roughly uniform across donors in the presence/absence analyses, though that assumption may not hold. According to a later genetic analysis, donors in an Asian-associated ancestry cluster had fewer N-insertions in productive TCRs than the approximately 650-donor mean. The classifier was reported to diagnose cytomegalovirus status with high specificity and sensitivity in both the original and validation cohorts. A further reported finding was that TCR beta sequences accurately predicted the HLA-A and HLA-B alleles for most subjects in the first cohort. In a later analysis, the rate of TCR association differed among HLA loci, with DRB1 alleles having the most associated TCRs and HLA-C alleles having the fewest. In a later analysis, HLA-associated TCR beta chains were found to be more clonally expanded and to have lower generation probabilities than equally common non-associated chains. When HLA alleles, especially DR and DQ, strongly co-occurred, TCR associations were difficult to assign to individual alleles. Some IMGT-functional V segments, including TRBV6-2 and TRBV6-3, could not be told apart with the 87-base-pair reads, so those segments were excluded. Broadly in line with IMGT annotations, most TCR beta V segments showed up in productive rearrangements about 90% or about 30% of the time in an earlier analysis of several hundred of the donors. The authors suggested that the approach could potentially be generalized to other disease states and immunological phenotypes. According to a later analysis, most CMV-associated TCR beta chains appeared to be HLA-restricted, and the HLA associations seemed to be driven largely by CMV exposure. Because HLA typing was unavailable for some donors at each locus, only the typed subset was used in association tests. An association between a missense DCLRE1C variant and V-gene and J-gene trimming of TCR beta chains was found in a later genetic analysis and replicated in an independent cohort. The sequencing pipeline was judged likely to have produced a cluster of highly shared sequence variants as a technical artifact. Several of the top co-occurrence clusters appeared to be linked to parvovirus B19, influenza, CMV and Epstein-Barr virus, according to a later analysis. Because counts were too low, approximately 15 rarely observed V segments, including chromosome 9 orphons, were excluded from the earlier analysis of about 500 of the donors. The only immune exposure information available for the cohort was CMV serostatus. A few of the identified cytomegalovirus-associated TCR beta chains were confirmed in vitro to be specific for cytomegalovirus antigens. Correlated functional status among segregating V segments might be attributable to linkage disequilibrium, but an unknown experimental factor could not be ruled out. A later analysis associated about 18,000 TCR beta sequences with specific HLA alleles at a false discovery rate of 0.05. Only TCR beta chains were sequenced in this cohort, and the absence of alpha or paired-chain data limited detectable features. A total of 150 to 200 TCR beta chains were listed by the study as associated with cytomegalovirus. Across donors, most TCR sequences were observed very rarely, whereas some public TCRs were present in many individuals.

This sequence originates from a male donor in good health and CMV-seronegative. The rearranged segments are TRBV6-5 and TRBJ1-1, with a weak D call of TRBD1 (5 bases match). What was sequenced was PBMCs. The CDR3 sequence is CASSYLRDTEAFF. The DNA is TGTGCCAGCAGTTATCTCAGGGACACTGAAGCTTTCTTT.